These 11 T cell receptor beta chains share one sample of origin, sequenced in a study of PD-1 blockade in classical Hodgkin lymphoma. Exposure to brentuximab vedotin varied, and each patient had relapsed following autologous stem cell transplantation. Magnetic negative selection was used to purify CD4+ T cells from thawed PBMCs. Produced via immunoSEQ multiplex PCR; TCRdb's table is partial and in-frame only. The profile shows about 27,000 clones, over 65% of them singletons. The sample in question was CD4+ T cells from blood, obtained at baseline. The receptors here all came from a human donor with classical Hodgkin lymphoma.

V usage is TRBV28 and J usage is TRBJ2-3, with D possibly being TRBD1 or TRBD2 (5 bases each). In germline, CDR1 is MDHEN, CDR2 SYDVKM. This CDR3 has 14 residues. Trimming shortened V by 5 bases and J by 3 bases, and 12 bases separated the two germline ends. The CDR3 reads CASSRSEGTDTQYF. CDR3 DNA sequence: TGTGCCAGCAGTCGGTCCGAGGGGACAGATACGCAGTATTTT.

This clone was seen more than once but under ten times. The rearrangement joins TRBV7-9 to TRBJ1-6, with TRBD1 matching over 8 bases. CDR1 is SEHNR and CDR2 is FQNEAQ in the germline V gene (reference sequence). This CDR3 is 15 amino acids long. V lost 5 bases and J lost 8; bases outside the gene matches: 8. In DNA form, the CDR3 reads TGTGCCAGCAGCAAGAGGACAGGGTTGGATTCACCCCTCCACTTT. Its translation is CASSKRTGLDSPLHF. The variable domain in full, completed from reference TRBV7-9 and TRBJ1-6, reads DTGVSQNPRHKITKRGQNVTFRCDPISEHNRLYWYRQTLGQGPEFLTYFQNEAQLEKSRLLSDRFSAERPKGSFSTLEIQRTEQGDSAMYLCASSKRTGLDSPLHFGNGTRLTVT.

The chain has TRBV7-2 and TRBJ1-2; the match to TRBD1 covers 7 bases. Trimming at V came to 5 bases and at J to 8 bases, leaving 11 bases not matched to a gene. The CDR3 length is 14 residues. Looked up from germline, CDR1 is SGHTA and CDR2 is FQGNSA. The CDR3 region is CASSGDSFLWGYTF. As DNA, the CDR3 is TGTGCCAGCAGCGGGGACAGTTTTCTCTGGGGCTACACCTTC.

The chain recombines TRBV5-6 with TRBJ2-7; TRBD2 might be the D (5 bases). Germline CDR1 SGHDT, CDR2 YYEEEE. This CDR3 spans 15 amino acids. V lost 2 bases and J 0 bases, leaving 12 bases between the germline ends. CDR3 nucleotides: TGTGCCAGCAGCTTCGGACTGAAGAGCTCCTACGAGCAGTACTTC. Its protein product is CASSFGLKSSYEQYF.

J is TRBJ2-1 and V is TRBV10-1; no reliable D call. The CDR3 is 17 amino acids. Germline CDR1 WNHNN, CDR2 SYGVQD (reference sequence). V lost 3 bases and J lost 0, with 15 bases in between. The CDR3 spells CASSDPADPSSYNEQFF. CDR3 nucleotides: TGCGCCAGCAGTGACCCGGCCGACCCTAGCTCCTACAATGAGCAGTTCTTC.

V and J are TRBV18 and TRBJ2-7; D uncertain. The germline V and J ends were trimmed by 1 base and 3 bases, with 7 bases remaining between them. Germline-derived CDR1 and CDR2 are KGHSH and LQKENI. The length of the CDR3 is 13 residues. The CDR3 here is CASSPQGSYEQYF. CDR3 nucleotides: TGTGCCAGCTCACCACAGGGCAGCTACGAGCAGTACTTC. The complete variable domain, with remaining parts taken from reference TRBV18 and TRBJ2-7, reads NAGVMQNPRHLVRRRGQEARLRCSPMKGHSHVYWYRQLPEEGLKFMVYLQKENIIDESGMPKERFSAEFPKEGPSILRIQQVVRGDSAAYFCASSPQGSYEQYFGPGTRLTVT.

This clone has a handful of counts. The rearrangement links TRBV4-2 to TRBJ1-2; 7 positions match TRBD1. J gave up 5 bases and V 3 bases, and 9 bases lay outside the gene matches. The CDR3 runs 15 residues. Per the germline V gene, CDR1 is LGHNA and CDR2 is YNFKEQ. CDR3 nucleotide sequence: TGTGCCAGCAGCCATACCACAGGGGCTTCATATGGCTACACCTTC. This gives the protein CASSHTTGASYGYTF.

V is TRBV9 and J is TRBJ1-1; D gene uncertain. The CDR3 loop spans 14 amino acids. CDR1 is SGDLS, CDR2 YYNGEE, per germline. Deletions cut 0 bases from V and 1 base from J, with 7 bases between. CDR3 in amino acids: CASSVEPSNTEAFF. CDR3 in DNA: TGTGCCAGCAGCGTAGAACCGTCGAACACTGAAGCTTTCTTT.

This clone came up once. The V gene is TRBV6-1, the J gene TRBJ1-6, with TRBD1 as a possible D gene (5 bases). Trimming took 1 base from V and 15 from J, leaving 19 bases between them. CDR3 length equals 15 residues. From germline, CDR1 is MNHNS and CDR2 SASEGT. CDR3 nucleotide sequence: TGTGCCAGCAGTGAAGGCCCAGGGACCCTAGGGCACCTCCACTTT. The encoded protein is CASSEGPGTLGHLHF.

The V call is TRBV14, the J call TRBJ1-4; D is unresolved. Germline lookup yields CDR1 SGHDN and CDR2 FVKESK. The ends were cut back, 0 bases at V and 4 bases at J, with 9 bases in the middle. The CDR3 spans 15 residues. This chain's CDR3 is CASSQDRVINEKLFF. The CDR3 nucleotides are TGTGCCAGCAGCCAAGACCGGGTCATTAATGAAAAACTGTTTTTT.

This chain links TRBV6-1 with TRBJ2-1; tentative D call: TRBD1 (6 bases). The germline CDR1 and CDR2 sequences are MNHNS and SASEGT. CDR3 size: 15 residues. V was shortened by 4 bases and J by 5 bases, with 15 bases between the two germline ends. The CDR3 protein is CASSVAGAYDNEQFF. CDR3 DNA: TGTGCCAGCAGTGTAGCAGGGGCTTACGACAATGAGCAGTTCTTC.